This TCR beta chain comes out of a study of naive and memory T cell subsets. The study, taken as a whole, reports: Possibly reflecting memory cells re-expressing CD45RA, a few larger clonotypes occurred in naive repertoires, especially CD8. Between naive and memory subsets, TCR abundance power law exponents differed.

V lost 4 bases to trimming and J lost 0 bases, with 9 bases between them. Germline V gene sequence: CDR1 SNHLY, CDR2 FYNNEI. CDR3 length: 14 residues. Both TRBC1 and TRBC2 were covered by a beta constant-region primer of two equimolar oligonucleotides. In TCRdb, the UMI-ligation and nested PCR reads were re-called with MiXCR into one record per CDR3 protein. The table records some 150,000 distinct CDR3 sequences, more than 15% of them present only once. This clonotype was detected only a few times. Its specificity is not known. The V and J genes are TRBV2 and TRBJ1-2, with D perhaps TRBD1 (5 bases). The source of this sequence is a human donor in good health. What was sequenced was naive CD4+ T cells from blood. CDR3 in amino acids: CASSAQDANYGYTF. The DNA of the CDR3 is TGTGCCAGCAGTGCACAGGATGCTAACTATGGCTACACCTTC.